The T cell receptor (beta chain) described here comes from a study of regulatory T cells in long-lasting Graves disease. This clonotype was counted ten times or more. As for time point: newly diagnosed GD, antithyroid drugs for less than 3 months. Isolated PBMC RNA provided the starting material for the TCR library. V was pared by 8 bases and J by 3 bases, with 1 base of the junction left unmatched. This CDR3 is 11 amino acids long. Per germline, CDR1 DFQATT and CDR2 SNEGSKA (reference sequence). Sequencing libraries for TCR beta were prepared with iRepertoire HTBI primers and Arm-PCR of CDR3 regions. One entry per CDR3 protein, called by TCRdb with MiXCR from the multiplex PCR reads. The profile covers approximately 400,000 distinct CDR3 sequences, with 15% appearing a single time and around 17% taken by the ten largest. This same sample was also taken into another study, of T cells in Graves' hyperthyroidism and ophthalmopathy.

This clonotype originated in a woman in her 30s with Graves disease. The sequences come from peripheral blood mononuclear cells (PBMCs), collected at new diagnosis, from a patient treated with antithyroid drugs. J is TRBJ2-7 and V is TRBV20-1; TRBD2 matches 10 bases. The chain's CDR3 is CSLAGGYEQYF. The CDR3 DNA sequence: TGCAGTTTAGCGGGAGGCTACGAGCAGTACTTC.